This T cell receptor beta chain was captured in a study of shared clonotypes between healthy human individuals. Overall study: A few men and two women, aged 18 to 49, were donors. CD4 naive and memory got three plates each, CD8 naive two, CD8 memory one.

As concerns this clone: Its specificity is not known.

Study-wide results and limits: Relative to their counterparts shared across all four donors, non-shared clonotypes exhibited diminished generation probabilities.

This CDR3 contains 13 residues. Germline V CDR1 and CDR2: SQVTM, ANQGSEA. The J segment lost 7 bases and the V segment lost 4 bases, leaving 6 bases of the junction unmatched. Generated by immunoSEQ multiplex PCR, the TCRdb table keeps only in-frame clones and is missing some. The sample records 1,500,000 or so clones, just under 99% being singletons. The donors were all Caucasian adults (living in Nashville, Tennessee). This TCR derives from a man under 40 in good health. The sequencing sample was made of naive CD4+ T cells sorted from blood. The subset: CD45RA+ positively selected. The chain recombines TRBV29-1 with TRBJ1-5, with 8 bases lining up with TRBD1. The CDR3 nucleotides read TGCAGCGTTGGACAGGGGAGGGAGCAGCCCCAGCATTTT. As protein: CSVGQGREQPQHF.